The 15 T cell receptor beta chains below come from one sample, sequenced in a study of PD-L1 blockade in urothelial cancer. Time point here: peripheral blood 6 weeks after treatment start. Repertoires were generated with immunoSEQ multiplex PCR, while TCRdb's copy carries only in-frame clones and drops some. The data contain 40,000 to 60,000 clones, approximately 80% of them singletons. The sample was PBMCs, taken around atezolizumab (anti-PD-L1) treatment. The receptors here all came from a man between 65 and 80 years old with urothelial cancer.

The chain couples TRBV4-1 to TRBJ2-7; TRBD2 might be the D (5 bases). Trimming pared 1 base from V and 3 bases from J, leaving 10 bases between. The CDR3 totals 14 residues. Germline V gives CDR1 MGHRA, CDR2 YSYEKL. CDR3 in DNA: TGCGCCAGCAGCCAAGCGGTGGGGAGCTACGAGCAGTACTTC. This translates into CASSQAVGSYEQYF.

The chain couples TRBV29-1 to TRBJ2-5; D is possibly TRBD2 (6 bases). V was trimmed by 5 bases and J by 5 bases, leaving 12 bases between them. Germline values: CDR1 SQVTM, CDR2 ANQGSEA. The CDR3 runs 12 residues. CDR3: CSVSGGGETQYF. The CDR3 nucleotides are TGCAGCGTTTCCGGGGGTGGGGAGACCCAGTACTTC.

This clone was counted once. V is TRBV29-1 and J is TRBJ2-1; 11 positions agree with TRBD2. From germline, CDR1 is SQVTM and CDR2 ANQGSEA. Trimming cost V 3 bases and J 7 bases; bases outside gene matches: 8. The CDR3 contains 15 residues. The CDR3 DNA follows: TGCAGCGTTGAGCCCAGACTAGCGGGAAAAAATGAGCAGTTCTTC. Protein sequence: CSVEPRLAGKNEQFF.

J is TRBJ2-7 and V is TRBV7-9, with 9 nucleotides matching TRBD1. CDR1 is SEHNR, CDR2 FQNEAQ, per germline (reference sequence). This CDR3 spans 13 amino acids. Unmatched junction bases numbered 4, after V lost 5 bases and J lost 5 bases. The CDR3 region is CASSTGTGNEQYF. CDR3 in DNA: TGTGCCAGCAGCACCGGGACAGGGAACGAGCAGTACTTC.

The chain uses TRBV18 and TRBJ1-5, with D perhaps TRBD1 (5 bases). The CDR3 spans 14 residues. The V end was cut by 2 bases, the J end by 7 bases, with 12 bases between. CDR1 and CDR2 (germline): KGHSH, LQKENI. The CDR3 loop is CASSPSRREQPQHF. The CDR3 DNA sequence: TGTGCCAGCTCACCATCGCGCAGGGAACAGCCCCAGCATTTT.

The genes are TRBV28 and TRBJ2-1; no definite D call. V was clipped by 5 bases and J by 5 bases, with 10 bases between them. CDR3 length: 13 amino acids. CDR1 and CDR2 (germline): MDHEN, SYDVKM. The CDR3 here is CASSPGSDNEQFF. Here the CDR3 DNA reads TGTGCCAGCAGTCCCGGGTCCGACAATGAGCAGTTCTTC.

This clone was observed a few times. The rearrangement joins TRBV6-5 to TRBJ2-7; 12 bases match TRBD2. Germline V gene sequence: CDR1 MNHEY, CDR2 SVGAGI. After removal of 4 bases from V and 1 base from J, the junction contained 5 bases not matched to a gene. This CDR3 comprises 16 residues. The CDR3 here is CASSSLGLAGSYEQYF. DNA of the CDR3: TGTGCCAGCAGTTCCCTCGGACTAGCGGGATCCTACGAGCAGTACTTC.

The chain employs TRBV9 and TRBJ2-1, with TRBD1 identical over 9 bases. The CDR3 is made up of 15 amino acids. CDR1 is SGDLS and CDR2 is YYNGEE in the germline V gene. Trimming took 0 bases from V and 12 from J; bases not matched to a gene: 10. CDR3 region: CASSVDPGQGEWQFF. The DNA for the CDR3 is TGTGCCAGCAGCGTAGATCCGGGACAGGGTGAGTGGCAGTTCTTC.

V is TRBV7-3 and J is TRBJ2-7; 10 nucleotides agree with TRBD1. Germline lookup yields CDR1 SGHTA and CDR2 FQGTGA. The length of the CDR3 is 14 residues. The junction had 5 bases not matched to a gene; V was cut back by 5 bases and J by 4 bases. DNA of the CDR3: TGTGCCAGCAGCCCCCGACAGGGGGCGTACGAGCAGTACTTC. Protein sequence: CASSPRQGAYEQYF. The variable domain in full, with the rest retrieved from reference TRBV7-3 and TRBJ2-7, is GAGVSQTPSNKVTEKGKYVELRCDPISGHTALYWYRQSLGQGPEFLIYFQGTGAADDSGLPNDRFFAVRPEGSVSTLKIQRTERGDSAVYLCASSPRQGAYEQYFGPGTRLTVT.

The V gene is TRBV10-3, the J gene TRBJ2-7; 8 bases line up with TRBD2. The CDR3 is made up of 14 amino acids. J was trimmed by 5 bases and V by 4 bases; bases with no gene match: 7. Germline CDR1 ENHRY, CDR2 SYGVKD. DNA for the CDR3: TGTGCCATCAGTGTTACGGGAGGGACCCACGAGCAGTACTTC. This codes for CAISVTGGTHEQYF.

The chain employs TRBV2 and TRBJ1-4, with 9 bases fitting TRBD1. There are 14 residues in the CDR3. V lost 5 bases, J lost 8 bases, and 6 bases stayed unmatched. Germline values: CDR1 SNHLY, CDR2 FYNNEI. The CDR3, as DNA: TGTGCCAGCAGTAAGGACAGGGGAGGCGAAAAACTGTTTTTT. Amino acids: CASSKDRGGEKLFF.

V usage is TRBV18 and J usage is TRBJ1-1; 8 positions match TRBD1. The length of the CDR3 is 14 residues. J was trimmed by 6 bases and V by 5 bases; bases with no gene match: 8. Per the germline V gene, CDR1 is KGHSH and CDR2 is LQKENI. CDR3: CASSSTGERSEAFF. The DNA of the CDR3 is TGTGCCAGCTCATCGACAGGGGAAAGGTCTGAAGCTTTCTTT.

The rearrangement links TRBV14 to TRBJ2-5, with D hard to call. Trimming shortened V by 1 base and J by 5 bases, and 5 bases separated the two germline ends. The CDR3 is 12 amino acids. Germline V lookup: CDR1 SGHDN, CDR2 FVKESK. The CDR3 sequence: CASSQVEETQYF. The DNA of the CDR3 is TGTGCCAGCAGCCAAGTTGAGGAGACCCAGTACTTC. Variable domain in full (rest from reference TRBV14 and TRBJ2-5): EAGVTQFPSHSVIEKGQTVTLRCDPISGHDNLYWYRRVMGKEIKFLLHFVKESKQDESGMPNNRFLAERTGGTYSTLKVQPAELEDSGVYFCASSQVEETQYFGPGTRLLVL.

The chain recombines TRBV2 with TRBJ2-7; D possibly corresponds to TRBD1 (5 bases). Germline CDR1 SNHLY, CDR2 FYNNEI. There are 12 residues in the CDR3. The germline V and J ends were trimmed by 1 base and 11 bases, with 12 bases remaining between them. The DNA for the CDR3 is TGTGCCAGCAGTGAAGGGGGCGGTCTGGAGTACTTC. It specifies CASSEGGGLEYF.

This chain joins TRBV5-1 and TRBJ2-7; a possible D gene is TRBD1 (5 bases). The germline V gene encodes CDR1 SGHRS and CDR2 YFSETQ. The CDR3 totals 11 residues. V was pared by 7 bases and J by 6 bases, with 11 bases between. The CDR3 nucleotides read TGCGCCAGCCCGGGCGACAGCGAGCAGTACTTC. The encoded protein is CASPGDSEQYF.